This T cell receptor beta chain was sequenced during a study of shared clonotypes between healthy human individuals. Sequenced by immunoSEQ multiplex PCR; TCRdb stores in-frame clones only, minus some. The repertoire includes fewer than 850,000 clones, less than 95% of them detected once, and about a third sits in the top ten. In its sample, this clone was seen a few times. The antigen is undetermined. Study-wide results and limits: Exclusively blood specimens were collected; tissue repertoires likely differ.

Trimming took 2 bases from V and 3 from J, leaving 11 bases between them. Germline V gene data show CDR1 as MNHEY and CDR2 as SVGAGI. The CDR3 covers 15 residues. The chain has TRBV6-5 and TRBJ1-5, with TRBD1 as a possible D gene (5 bases). This clonotype was sampled from a man between 18 and 29 years old in good health. Some clones in this sample may be carry-over from other donors' samples. Sequencing was carried out using memory CD8+ T cells from PBMCs. The subset was: CD45RO+ cells pooled with CCR7-negative TemRA cells. CDR3 DNA: TGTGCCAGCAGTTACGGGTGGGGGGTCAATCAGCCCCAGCATTTT. It translates to CASSYGWGVNQPQHF.